A single sample gave rise to the 19 T cell receptor beta chains below, sequenced in a study of beta chain features in type 1 diabetes. cDNA synthesis used the whole RNA isolate, giving expressed TCRB sequences. TCRdb keeps only in-frame clones here, not all; method: immunoSEQ multiplex PCR. This table holds under 450,000 clones, around 13% found once. Sequenced input: naive CD4+ T cells from blood. Receptor source: a young man in good health.

This chain links TRBV18 with TRBJ1-2; 7 bases are a match to TRBD1. Germline V CDR1 and CDR2: KGHSH, LQKENI. The CDR3 spans 19 residues. The J segment lost 3 bases and the V segment lost 0 bases, leaving 16 bases of the junction unmatched. CDR3 nucleotide sequence: TGTGCCAGCTCACCACCTAACATCCCCGTGGGGGGACAGTACTATGGCTACACCTTC. This translates into CASSPPNIPVGGQYYGYTF.

This clone was seen a few times. V usage is TRBV5-1 and J usage is TRBJ2-1, with 7 bases lining up with TRBD2. There are 15 residues in the CDR3. The germline CDR1 and CDR2 sequences are SGHRS and YFSETQ. Germline trimming cut 0 bases from V and 2 bases from J; bases unmatched to any gene: 2. CDR3 in DNA: TGCGCCAGCAGCTTGGTAGGACTAGCCTACAATGAGCAGTTCTTC. Protein sequence: CASSLVGLAYNEQFF.

Only a few counts were recorded for this clone. In the same sample, other DNA sequences code for this CDR3. The genes are TRBV19 and TRBJ2-3, with D unclear. This CDR3 region has 11 residues. CDR1 LNHDA and CDR2 SQIVND come from the germline V gene (reference sequence). The V gene lost 6 bases and the J gene lost 3 bases, with 4 bases spanning the gap. DNA of the CDR3: TGTGCCAGTAGCCTGACAGATACGCAGTATTTT. It encodes CASSLTDTQYF.

The chain is built from TRBV4-3 and TRBJ2-2; 8 bases agree with TRBD1. The CDR3 totals 15 residues. Germline values: CDR1 LGHNA, CDR2 YSLEER. The junction had 7 bases not matched to a gene; V was cut back by 3 bases and J by 7 bases. CDR3 sequence reads: CASSQIRGRNGELFF. The CDR3 region has the DNA TGCGCCAGCAGCCAGATCAGGGGGCGTAACGGGGAGCTGTTTTTT.

This clone was seen only a few times. The V and J genes are TRBV5-1 and TRBJ2-5; TRBD2 agrees at 9 bases. The CDR3 contains 16 residues. In germline, CDR1 is SGHRS, CDR2 YFSETQ. Losses at the gene ends were 0 bases for V and 4 bases for J; bases not matched to a gene: 7. This chain's CDR3 is CASSLAGTSRGETQYF. CDR3 nucleotides: TGCGCCAGCAGCTTGGCCGGGACTAGCCGTGGAGAGACCCAGTACTTC.

V usage is TRBV25-1 and J usage is TRBJ1-6; 9 bases fit TRBD1. The CDR3 consists of 13 residues. The V and J ends lost 4 bases and 10 bases, in that order; junction bases with no gene match: 2. The germline gives CDR1 MGHDK, CDR2 SYGVNS. The CDR3 region is CASSGQGGSPLHF. The DNA of the CDR3 is TGTGCCAGCAGTGGACAGGGGGGATCACCCCTCCACTTT.

The chain has TRBV30 and TRBJ1-4; D is unclear. Trimming took 3 bases from V and 4 from J, leaving 12 bases between them. This CDR3 contains 14 residues. Germline lookup yields CDR1 GTSNPN and CDR2 SVGIG (reference sequence). CDR3 bases: TGTGCCTGGAGCCTAAGGAGATTTAATGAAAAACTGTTTTTT. Translating it yields CAWSLRRFNEKLFF.

This clone was observed a handful of times. The chain employs TRBV29-1 and TRBJ1-1; D ambiguous. Germline lookup yields CDR1 SQVTM and CDR2 ANQGSEA. Trimming took 0 bases from V and 9 from J, leaving 11 bases between them. The CDR3 has 12 amino acids. CDR3 sequence (DNA): TGCAGCGTTGAAGATCTAGGCGGGCAAGCTTTCTTT. Its translation is CSVEDLGGQAFF.

The chain employs TRBV4-3 and TRBJ2-2; either TRBD1 or TRBD2 may supply D (6 bases each). The V gene's germline CDR1 is LGHNA and CDR2 YSLEER. The CDR3 is 15 residues long. V lost 4 bases, J lost 7 bases, and 16 bases lay in between. CDR3 bases: TGCGCCAGCAGCCCAGACACAGGGAGGATCGGGGAGCTGTTTTTT. Translation gives CASSPDTGRIGELFF.

There are a few counts of this clone. The chain recombines TRBV4-3 with TRBJ2-1, with 14 nucleotides matching TRBD2. The V gene end was trimmed by 1 base and the J gene end by 14 bases; junction bases not matched to a gene: 4. The CDR3 sequence is 14 residues long. The germline V gene encodes CDR1 LGHNA and CDR2 YSLEER. In nucleotides, the CDR3 is TGCGCCAGCAGCCAAGGGGGACTAGCGGGAGACAAGTTCTTC. It yields the protein CASSQGGLAGDKFF.

This clone was seen a handful of times. This chain's CDR3 is CASSYSALNEKLFF. CDR3 coding DNA: TGTGCCAGCAGTTACTCGGCCTTAAATGAAAAACTGTTTTTT. The chain employs TRBV6-5 and TRBJ1-4; D gene ambiguous. In germline, CDR1 is MNHEY, CDR2 SVGAGI. CDR3 size: 14 residues. Trimming cost V 0 bases and J 5 bases, with 7 bases left between them.

This chain connects TRBV7-2 to TRBJ1-2; 8 bases align to TRBD1. The germline gives CDR1 SGHTA, CDR2 FQGNSA. J lost 3 bases, V lost 5 bases, and 2 bases had no gene match. The CDR3 length is 13 residues. The CDR3 sequence: CASSIQGDYGYTF. CDR3 nucleotide sequence: TGTGCCAGCAGCATACAGGGGGACTATGGCTACACCTTC.

The table lists this clone with a few counts. This rearrangement joins TRBV27 to TRBJ2-2; no clear D gene. The germline CDR1 and CDR2 sequences are MNHEY and SMNVEV (reference sequence). The CDR3 loop spans 13 amino acids. V was clipped by 6 bases and J by 6 bases, with 11 bases between them. The CDR3 loop is CASSSDLAGELFF. The CDR3 nucleotides read TGTGCCAGCAGCTCCGACCTCGCCGGGGAGCTGTTTTTT.

A few counts support this clone. The chain combines TRBV10-3 with TRBJ1-5, with 8 positions matching TRBD1. The trim removed 4 bases at V and 5 bases at J, leaving 4 bases unmatched. The length of the CDR3 is 14 residues. Germline CDR1 is ENHRY and CDR2 is SYGVKD. The CDR3 is CAISGTGRHQPQHF. The CDR3 DNA sequence: TGTGCCATCAGTGGGACAGGGCGGCATCAGCCCCAGCATTTT.

The sample holds a few counts of this clone. The chain links TRBV29-1 to TRBJ1-1, with D unclear. Trimming stripped 0 bases from V and 5 bases from J, with 10 bases between. The CDR3 extends over 13 amino acids. The germline CDR1 and CDR2 sequences are SQVTM and ANQGSEA. The CDR3 region is CSVEDRLGTEAFF. The CDR3 bases are TGCAGCGTTGAAGATCGGTTGGGAACTGAAGCTTTCTTT.

V gene TRBV5-1 combines with J gene TRBJ1-2; TRBD1 agrees at 8 bases. Germline loops: CDR1 SGHRS, CDR2 YFSETQ. The J segment lost 2 bases and the V segment lost 4 bases, leaving 10 bases of the junction unmatched. CDR3 length: 16 residues. The CDR3 protein is CASSPGTGGDNYGYTF. In DNA form, the CDR3 reads TGCGCCAGCAGCCCCGGGACAGGAGGAGACAACTATGGCTACACCTTC.

In its sample, this clone was seen a few times. V is TRBV5-1 and J is TRBJ2-1; D possibly uses TRBD1 or TRBD2 (5 bases each). The ends were cut back, 2 bases at V and 4 bases at J, with 10 bases in the middle. The CDR3 has 14 residues. The germline V gene encodes CDR1 SGHRS and CDR2 YFSETQ. Here the CDR3 DNA reads TGCGCCAGCAGCTTAGGGACGCGGTACAATGAGCAGTTCTTC. Amino acid sequence: CASSLGTRYNEQFF.

The V call is TRBV29-1, the J call TRBJ1-1; D is undetermined. Germline values: CDR1 SQVTM, CDR2 ANQGSEA. V shed 8 bases and J shed 7 bases, with 14 bases lying between them. This CDR3 spans 11 amino acids. The CDR3 protein is CSPRPADEAFF. CDR3 nucleotides: TGCAGCCCCCGGCCGGCGGATGAAGCTTTCTTT.

The gene calls are TRBV4-3 and TRBJ2-3; D possibly uses TRBD1 or TRBD2 (5 bases each). The germline gives CDR1 LGHNA, CDR2 YSLEER. The CDR3 runs to 15 residues. V lost 4 bases to trimming and J lost 3 bases, with 14 bases between them. The CDR3 region is CASSRDTGGTDTQYF. CDR3 nucleotides: TGCGCCAGCAGCCGCGATACTGGGGGAACAGATACGCAGTATTTT.